The T cell receptor beta chain under discussion was sequenced for a study of T cell repertoires in ileal Crohn's disease. The assay was immunoSEQ multiplex PCR, and TCRdb's table has in-frame clones only and misses some. In the table there are roughly 4,500 clones, around four fifths of which are singletons. Germline-derived CDR1 and CDR2 are SEHNR and FQNEAQ (reference sequence). The V gene end was trimmed by 1 base and the J gene end by 8 bases; junction bases not matched to a gene: 5. The CDR3 covers 13 residues. Time point denoted: neoterminal ileum biopsy at postoperative endoscopy, about 6 months after surgery.

The chain combines TRBV7-9 with TRBJ2-7; TRBD2 matches 7 bases. This clonotype was sampled from an adult with Crohn's disease. Source material: ileal tissue. The CDR3 is CASSLELASKQYF. The CDR3 nucleotides read TGTGCCAGCAGCTTAGAACTAGCGTCGAAGCAGTACTTC.